The 19 T cell receptor beta chains below come from one sample, sequenced in a study of blood T cell repertoires in COVID-19. Profiled with immunoSEQ multiplex PCR; TCRdb holds only in-frame clones, not every one. The sample shows a few hundred thousand clones, about 83% of them seen only once. Sequencing was done on a sample of peripheral blood. Every receptor here comes from a woman aged 50 to 60 with acute or convalescent COVID-19.

The chain has TRBV7-9 and TRBJ2-7; D is unclear. The CDR3 runs to 11 residues. V was cut by 5 bases and J by 4 bases, with 6 bases left in between. Per the germline V gene, CDR1 is SEHNR and CDR2 is FQNEAQ (reference sequence). The CDR3 coding sequence is TGTGCCAGCAGCCCAAAATACGAGCAGTACTTC. Its protein product is CASSPKYEQYF.

CDR3 loop: CASSFGQGREQFF. CDR3 DNA: TGTGCCAGCAGCTTTGGACAGGGACGCGAGCAGTTCTTC. This chain links TRBV7-9 with TRBJ2-1, with 8 bases identical to TRBD1. Germline values: CDR1 SEHNR, CDR2 FQNEAQ (reference sequence). The V gene end was trimmed by 3 bases and the J gene end by 10 bases; junction bases not matched to a gene: 5. This CDR3 is 13 amino acids long.

The rearrangement uses TRBV6-6 and TRBJ2-2, with D possibly matching TRBD2 (7 bases). The CDR3 is 16 amino acids. The germline V and J ends were trimmed by 4 bases and 5 bases, with 17 bases remaining between them. Germline assignment: CDR1 MNHNY and CDR2 SVGAGI (reference sequence). The CDR3 DNA reads as TGTGCCAGCAGTTTCCTCGGGGGGCCAGGGACCGGGGAGCTGTTTTTT. This translates into CASSFLGGPGTGELFF.

The rearrangement joins TRBV6-5 to TRBJ2-6; D remains ambiguous. The V gene's germline CDR1 is MNHEY and CDR2 SVGAGI. Trimming took 4 bases from V and 2 from J, leaving 3 bases between them. The CDR3 consists of 13 residues. The CDR3 spells CASSSPGANVLTF. The CDR3 region has the DNA TGTGCCAGCAGTTCTCCTGGGGCCAACGTCCTGACTTTC.

This clone came up a few times. This rearrangement joins TRBV10-2 to TRBJ2-7, with 12 bases that match TRBD1. Losses at the gene ends were 8 bases for V and 9 bases for J; bases not matched to a gene: 17. Per germline, CDR1 WSHSY and CDR2 SAAADI. The CDR3 has 16 amino acids. The DNA of the CDR3 is TGCGCCAGCGGGACAGGGGGCGCGATCGGGGTGAACGGGCAGTACTTC. This encodes CASGTGGAIGVNGQYF.

On this clone: Other DNA sequences in the sample encode the same CDR3. The rearrangement uses TRBV5-5 and TRBJ2-7; TRBD2 aligns across 7 bases. In germline, CDR1 is SGHKS, CDR2 YYEKEE (reference sequence). The length of the CDR3 is 13 residues. The V segment lost 6 bases and the J segment 0 bases; nucleotides outside the gene matches: 3. DNA for the CDR3: TGTGCCAGCACTGGGGGGGTCTCCTACGAGCAGTACTTC. Residues: CASTGGVSYEQYF.

The chain combines TRBV6-5 with TRBJ2-2; D remains ambiguous. Trimming took off 8 bases at V and 1 base at J, with 8 bases between the two ends. The germline V gene encodes CDR1 MNHEY and CDR2 SVGAGI. This CDR3 contains 13 residues. Written as DNA, the CDR3 is TGTGCCAGCGCTAGTCGGAACACCGGGGAGCTGTTTTTT. It specifies CASASRNTGELFF.

J is TRBJ2-3 and V is TRBV7-9; D gene ambiguous. Trimming removed 4 bases from V and 6 bases from J, with 5 bases in between. The CDR3 length is 11 residues. Per the germline V gene, CDR1 is SEHNR and CDR2 is FQNEAQ (reference sequence). DNA for the CDR3: TGTGCCAGCAGCTACGGGGATACGCAGTATTTT. Its protein is CASSYGDTQYF.

The chain recombines TRBV3-1 (or the pseudogene TRBV3-2) with TRBJ2-7; tentative D call: TRBD2 (6 bases). The CDR3 loop spans 16 amino acids. CDR1 is LGHDT and CDR2 is YNNKEL in the germline V gene (reference sequence). The V gene lost 3 bases and the J gene lost 3 bases, with 18 bases spanning the gap. CDR3 sequence reads: CASSQEFGTPFYEQYF. DNA of the CDR3: TGTGCCAGCAGCCAGGAATTCGGGACTCCCTTCTACGAGCAGTACTTC.

V gene TRBV18 combines with J gene TRBJ1-4, with 8 bases matching TRBD1. CDR1 is KGHSH, CDR2 LQKENI, per germline. This CDR3 is 14 amino acids long. J was trimmed by 8 bases and V by 4 bases; bases with no gene match: 6. The CDR3 is CASSLRQGREKLFF. Here the CDR3 DNA reads TGTGCCAGCTCACTCCGACAGGGGAGGGAAAAACTGTTTTTT.

This clone was counted a few times. V gene TRBV18 combines with J gene TRBJ1-5; D remains ambiguous. The V gene lost 5 bases and the J gene lost 3 bases, with 11 bases spanning the gap. The CDR3 length is 14 residues. Germline V gives CDR1 KGHSH, CDR2 LQKENI. Written as DNA, the CDR3 is TGTGCCAGCTCAGAGGGCCTCCTCAATCAGCCCCAGCATTTT. This encodes CASSEGLLNQPQHF. Full variable domain (remainder filled in from reference TRBV18 and TRBJ1-5): NAGVMQNPRHLVRRRGQEARLRCSPMKGHSHVYWYRQLPEEGLKFMVYLQKENIIDESGMPKERFSAEFPKEGPSILRIQQVVRGDSAAYFCASSEGLLNQPQHFGDGTRLSIL.

This clone was picked up a small number of times. The rearrangement joins TRBV9 to TRBJ1-1, with TRBD1 matching 9 bases. V dropped 4 bases and J dropped 3; count of bases not matched to a gene: 4. The CDR3 has 14 amino acids. CDR1 is SGDLS, CDR2 YYNGEE, per germline. This CDR3 is CASSPDRGYTEAFF. The CDR3 DNA reads as TGTGCCAGCAGCCCAGACAGGGGGTACACTGAAGCTTTCTTT.

The rearrangement uses TRBV5-4 and TRBJ1-1; TRBD1 matches 8 bases. The length of the CDR3 is 16 residues. Losses at the gene ends were 4 bases for V and 1 base for J; bases not matched to a gene: 9. CDR1 and CDR2 (germline): SGHNT, YYREEE (reference sequence). The CDR3 loop is CASSAGSQGGNTEAFF. CDR3 DNA sequence: TGTGCCAGCAGCGCGGGCTCACAGGGGGGGAACACTGAAGCTTTCTTT.

This chain joins TRBV19 and TRBJ1-5; D uncertain. This CDR3 is built from 15 residues. Per germline, CDR1 LNHDA and CDR2 SQIVND (reference sequence). The germline V and J ends were trimmed by 0 bases and 2 bases, with 8 bases remaining between them. CDR3 amino acids: CASSIERRGNQPQHF. The CDR3 DNA reads as TGTGCCAGTAGTATAGAGAGGAGAGGCAATCAGCCCCAGCATTTT.

The rearrangement uses TRBV18 and TRBJ2-6; TRBD1 is a possible D gene (5 bases). The CDR3 covers 15 residues. In germline, CDR1 is KGHSH, CDR2 LQKENI. The V end lost 3 bases, the J end lost 3 bases, and 9 bases lay between the germline ends. The CDR3: CASSPEQGGANVLTF. Here the CDR3 DNA reads TGTGCCAGCTCACCCGAGCAGGGTGGGGCCAACGTCCTGACTTTC.

Written as DNA, the CDR3 is TGTGCCAGCAGCTTAGGGGGTCTCGGGAGAGGCGGCTACACCTTC. It encodes CASSLGGLGRGGYTF. The chain is built from TRBV7-2 and TRBJ1-2; D gene ambiguous. CDR3 length equals 15 residues. Germline-derived CDR1 and CDR2 are SGHTA and FQGNSA. V dropped 1 base and J dropped 8 bases, with 17 bases sitting between them.

This clone was counted between two and nine times. The chain recombines TRBV6-2 or TRBV6-3 with TRBJ1-1; the match to TRBD1 covers 9 bases. The CDR3 has 15 amino acids. Looked up from germline, CDR1 is MNHEY and CDR2 is SVGEGT. Trimming cost V 2 bases and J 1 base; bases outside gene matches: 2. The DNA of the CDR3 is TGTGCCAGCAGTTACGCGGGACAGGGGAACACTGAAGCTTTCTTT. Amino acids: CASSYAGQGNTEAFF.

The V and J genes are TRBV28 and TRBJ2-5, with a possible D match to TRBD1 (5 bases). V was cut by 6 bases and J by 2 bases, with 13 bases left in between. Germline V gene lookup returns CDR1 MDHEN and CDR2 SYDVKM. CDR3 length: 14 amino acids. The CDR3 DNA sequence: TGTGCCAGCAGACACCAGACAGTACAAGAGACCCAGTACTTC. Its protein product is CASRHQTVQETQYF.

V gene TRBV30 combines with J gene TRBJ1-6, with 9 bases matching TRBD1. The CDR3 loop spans 13 amino acids. Germline V gene data show CDR1 as GTSNPN and CDR2 as SVGIG (reference sequence). J lost 6 bases, V lost 6 bases, and 3 bases had no gene match. The chain's CDR3 is CACSDRGNSPLHF. The DNA of the CDR3 is TGTGCCTGTTCGGACAGGGGTAATTCACCCCTCCACTTT.